These T cell receptor beta chains were read from a single sample in a study of PD-1 blockade in classical Hodgkin lymphoma. Repertoires were generated with immunoSEQ multiplex PCR, while TCRdb's copy carries only in-frame clones and drops some. The sample comprises roughly 100,000 clones, approximately 90% of which are singletons, and 6.6% rests with the top ten. The input for sequencing was peripheral blood mononuclear cells (PBMCs), taken before the second cycle of nivolumab. These receptors were obtained from a human donor with classical Hodgkin lymphoma. CDR3s include the opening cysteine and the closing phenylalanine or tryptophan. The D gene is left open where the match is weak. Clone size appears in some rows only: once, few, many, or a class for an expanded clone.

v_gene: TRBV1; d_gene: -; abundance: -; j_gene: TRBJ2-7; CDR3aa: CTSRTSGASEQYF; CDR3nt: TGCACCAGTAGGACTAGCGGGGCTTCGGAGCAGTACTTC
v_gene: TRBV13; d_gene: -; abundance: -; j_gene: TRBJ1-1; CDR3aa: CASSSAGVSEAFF; CDR3nt: TGTGCCAGCAGCTCCGCAGGGGTAAGCGAAGCTTTCTTT
v_gene: TRBV7-2; d_gene: -; abundance: -; j_gene: TRBJ1-1; CDR3aa: CASSFGRDTEAFF; CDR3nt: TGTGCCAGCAGCTTTGGGCGGGACACTGAAGCTTTCTTT
v_gene: TRBV18; d_gene: -; abundance: -; j_gene: TRBJ1-1; CDR3aa: CASSRQNTEAFF; CDR3nt: TGTGCCAGCTCACGACAGAACACTGAAGCTTTCTTT
v_gene: TRBV11-2; d_gene: TRBD1; abundance: -; j_gene: TRBJ2-7; CDR3aa: CASSLDPSGQGYEQYF; CDR3nt: TGTGCCAGCAGCTTAGATCCCTCGGGACAGGGGTACGAGCAGTACTTC
v_gene: TRBV12-5; d_gene: TRBD2; abundance: -; j_gene: TRBJ2-1; CDR3aa: CASGLTSGGPHEQFF; CDR3nt: TGTGCTAGTGGTTTGACTAGCGGGGGGCCCCATGAGCAGTTCTTC
v_gene: TRBV7-8; d_gene: -; abundance: -; j_gene: TRBJ2-7; CDR3aa: CASSLVGARAYEQYF; CDR3nt: TGTGCCAGCAGCTTAGTAGGGGCAAGGGCGTACGAGCAGTACTTC
v_gene: TRBV27; d_gene: TRBD1; abundance: -; j_gene: TRBJ1-1; CDR3aa: CASSNLMTGGTEAFF; CDR3nt: TGTGCCAGCAGTAACCTGATGACAGGGGGAACTGAAGCTTTCTTT
v_gene: TRBV6-5; d_gene: -; abundance: -; j_gene: TRBJ2-4; CDR3aa: CASSATGAKNIQYF; CDR3nt: TGTGCCAGCAGCGCGACAGGAGCCAAAAACATTCAGTACTTC
v_gene: TRBV7-2; d_gene: -; abundance: -; j_gene: TRBJ2-7; CDR3aa: CASSFLGLEQYF; CDR3nt: TGTGCCAGCAGCTTCCTGGGTCTCGAGCAGTACTTC
v_gene: TRBV18; d_gene: -; abundance: once; j_gene: TRBJ2-1; CDR3aa: CASSPANGEYNEQFF; CDR3nt: TGTGCCAGCTCACCGGCAAACGGGGAATACAATGAGCAGTTCTTC
v_gene: TRBV30; d_gene: -; abundance: -; j_gene: TRBJ1-4; CDR3aa: CAWRGRSEKLFF; CDR3nt: TGTGCCTGGAGGGGGCGGAGTGAAAAACTGTTTTTT
v_gene: TRBV11-3; d_gene: -; abundance: -; j_gene: TRBJ2-2; CDR3aa: CASSLDGQRTGELFF; CDR3nt: TGTGCCAGCAGCTTAGATGGACAACGCACCGGGGAGCTGTTTTTT
v_gene: TRBV18; d_gene: -; abundance: once; j_gene: TRBJ1-4; CDR3aa: CASSTGEGKLFF; CDR3nt: TGTGCCAGCTCAACGGGGGAAGGAAAACTGTTTTTT
v_gene: TRBV27; d_gene: -; abundance: -; j_gene: TRBJ1-2; CDR3aa: CASSLGTRYGYTF; CDR3nt: TGTGCCAGCAGCCTCGGGACAAGATATGGCTACACCTTC
v_gene: TRBV7-9; d_gene: -; abundance: once; j_gene: TRBJ2-7; CDR3aa: CASSPAAYEQYF; CDR3nt: TGTGCCAGCAGCCCCGCGGCCTACGAGCAGTACTTC
v_gene: TRBV9; d_gene: -; abundance: -; j_gene: TRBJ1-2; CDR3aa: CASSGNGYTF; CDR3nt: TGTGCCAGCTCAGGGAATGGCTACACCTTC
v_gene: TRBV6-6; d_gene: -; abundance: -; j_gene: TRBJ2-3; CDR3aa: CASSYGNSGTDTQYF; CDR3nt: TGTGCCAGCAGTTACGGGAATAGCGGCACAGATACGCAGTATTTT
v_gene: TRBV27; d_gene: -; abundance: -; j_gene: TRBJ1-3; CDR3aa: CASSLSAPRRTAGNTIYF; CDR3nt: TGTGCCAGCAGTTTATCGGCCCCTCGAAGGACGGCTGGAAACACCATATATTTT
v_gene: TRBV6-1; d_gene: -; abundance: once; j_gene: TRBJ1-3; CDR3aa: CASSELGVFATGGGNTIYF; CDR3nt: TGTGCCAGCAGTGAACTGGGCGTATTCGCGACCGGGGGTGGAAACACCATATATTTT
v_gene: TRBV5-6; d_gene: -; abundance: -; j_gene: TRBJ1-2; CDR3aa: CASSLSAGVAGYGYTF; CDR3nt: TGTGCCAGCAGCTTGTCCGCCGGTGTGGCGGGATATGGCTACACCTTC
v_gene: TRBV7-3; d_gene: TRBD2; abundance: -; j_gene: TRBJ2-1; CDR3aa: CASSPTSGGPYNEQFF; CDR3nt: TGTGCCAGCAGCCCCACTAGCGGGGGACCTTACAATGAGCAGTTCTTC
v_gene: TRBV4-3; d_gene: -; abundance: -; j_gene: TRBJ1-4; CDR3aa: CASSQESDPTNEKLFF; CDR3nt: TGCGCCAGCAGCCAAGAGTCTGACCCAACTAATGAAAAACTGTTTTTT
v_gene: TRBV7-8; d_gene: -; abundance: -; j_gene: TRBJ2-1; CDR3aa: CASSLGGQKKANEQFF; CDR3nt: TGTGCCAGCAGCTTAGGTGGACAGAAGAAAGCCAATGAGCAGTTCTTC
v_gene: TRBV14; d_gene: TRBD1; abundance: -; j_gene: TRBJ1-2; CDR3aa: CASSRTDRVYGYTF; CDR3nt: TGTGCCAGCAGCCGTACGGACAGGGTTTATGGCTACACCTTC
v_gene: TRBV7-2; d_gene: TRBD2; abundance: -; j_gene: TRBJ2-5; CDR3aa: CASSRSGGAGGTQYF; CDR3nt: TGTGCCAGCAGCCGGAGCGGGGGGGCCGGGGGGACCCAGTACTTC
v_gene: TRBV9; d_gene: TRBD2; abundance: -; j_gene: TRBJ2-7; CDR3aa: CASSVRGDPPYEQYF; CDR3nt: TGTGCCAGCAGCGTTCGGGGGGACCCTCCCTACGAGCAGTACTTC
v_gene: TRBV19; d_gene: -; abundance: -; j_gene: TRBJ1-5; CDR3aa: CASSPETDYQPQHF; CDR3nt: TGTGCCAGTAGTCCAGAAACGGATTATCAGCCCCAGCATTTT
v_gene: TRBV19; d_gene: TRBD1; abundance: few; j_gene: TRBJ1-6; CDR3aa: CASSLGQGVSPLHF; CDR3nt: TGTGCCAGTAGTCTGGGACAGGGAGTCTCACCCCTCCACTTT
v_gene: TRBV15; d_gene: -; abundance: -; j_gene: TRBJ2-2; CDR3aa: CATSRERGLGELFF; CDR3nt: TGTGCCACCAGCAGAGAGCGGGGACTCGGGGAGCTGTTTTTT
v_gene: TRBV30; d_gene: TRBD1; abundance: -; j_gene: TRBJ1-1; CDR3aa: CAWSDLSTGKGTEAFF; CDR3nt: TGTGCCTGGAGTGACCTGTCGACAGGGAAGGGCACTGAAGCTTTCTTT
v_gene: TRBV30; d_gene: TRBD1; abundance: -; j_gene: TRBJ1-2; CDR3aa: CAWILSPTGQHGYTF; CDR3nt: TGTGCCTGGATCCTCAGCCCGACAGGGCAGCATGGCTACACCTTC